What follows is one TCR beta chain and its context. This record belongs to a study of blood T cell repertoires in COVID-19. Study context: Acute-phase and convalescent COVID-19 samples originated in the United States, Italy and Spain. The cDNA or gDNA used as material had been derived from T cells, B-cell-depleted T cells, or PBMCs.

The germline CDR1 and CDR2 sequences are SQVTM and ANQGSEA. This CDR3 region has 13 residues. Trimming removed 5 bases from V and 5 bases from J; junction bases left unmatched: 6. Authors' processing steps: The assay estimated nucleated cells by amplifying reference gene primers. TCRdb keeps only in-frame clones here, not all; method: immunoSEQ multiplex PCR. V and J calls and clone size come straight from that table; D and trimming were deduced from the DNA. This sample has approximately 150,000 clones, with 84% found just once. What was sequenced was peripheral blood. The receptor was derived from a man between 65 and 85 years old with active or convalescent COVID-19. The rearrangement uses TRBV29-1 and TRBJ2-7, with TRBD2 matching 10 bases. Here the CDR3 reads CSVKAGGPNEQYF. In DNA form, the CDR3 reads TGCAGCGTTAAAGCGGGAGGGCCTAACGAGCAGTACTTC.